This T cell receptor (beta chain) was profiled in a study of cytomegalovirus exposure and HLA in healthy donors (dated by TCRdb to about 2017). General notes on the study: In an earlier analysis of 587 of the donors, 276 Gb of sequence data and 95 million to 130 million unique TCR beta sequences from roughly 180 million T cells were reported. An early release covering about 600 HLA-typed donors comprised approximately 300 gigabases of sequencing data and around 85 million unique TCR sequences. Of the approximately 400 genotyped donors, 75% to 85% were placed in the genetic ancestry cluster associated with self-reported Caucasian donors. The study was designed to test whether signatures of past pathogen exposure could be identified by cataloging public T cell receptors. The study used immunosequencing to profile the T cell repertoires of 666 subjects and linked those repertoires to cytomegalovirus serostatus. Along with the roughly 670-subject first cohort, a separate validation cohort of about 110 different subjects was used. To predict cytomegalovirus infection status, the study combined high-throughput TCR immunosequencing, statistical association of individual TCRs with disease status, and machine learning. A later analysis re-analyzed previously published TCR beta repertoires from roughly 600 donors and added high-resolution HLA genotyping to study TCR occurrence patterns. Rather than drawing on any new phenotypic data, the later analysis identified candidate immune exposures from TCR beta sequences and the way those sequences occurred across donors. An earlier analysis of approximately 580 of the donors used high-throughput TCR beta sequencing to judge whether each TCR beta V gene segment behaved as functional or pseudogenic. Alongside the repertoire data, information on donor age, sex, ethnicity and CMV serostatus was compiled. A later genetic analysis took genome-wide SNP genotypes for about 65% of the 666 donors and used that subset as a discovery cohort. All discovery cohort repertoires had been generated using a single sequencing platform. Class I and class II HLA loci were covered by the typing at four-digit resolution. The number of donors typed differed by locus, with about 629-640 for A, B, C, DRB1 and DQB1, around 500 for DQA1, nearly 610 for DPA1, and approximately 470 for DPB1. About five DR-DQ haplotypes were handled as single units for association and clustering, since linkage in the cohort was strong. On average, roughly 240,000 unique TCR beta nucleotide sequences were sequenced per donor among roughly 430 genotyped donors of the cohort, with about 19% of those sequences being non-productive. Study-wide conclusions, independent of this receptor: A later analysis reported that several top co-occurrence clusters appeared linked to parvovirus B19, influenza, CMV and Epstein-Barr virus. Linkage disequilibrium might explain the correlated functional status among segregating V segments, but an unknown experimental factor could not be excluded. Immune exposure information for the cohort was limited to CMV serostatus. A cluster of highly shared sequence variants was judged likely to be a technical artifact of the sequencing pipeline. A total of about 150 TCR beta chains were listed by the study as associated with cytomegalovirus. Only TCR beta chains were sequenced in this cohort, and the absence of alpha or paired-chain data limited detectable features. A later analysis found that TCR association rates varied across HLA loci, with DRB1 alleles showing the most associated TCRs and HLA-C alleles the fewest. Three of the identified cytomegalovirus-associated TCR beta chains were confirmed in vitro to be specific for cytomegalovirus antigens. HLA typing was unavailable for some donors at each locus, so association tests used only the typed subset. In both the original and validation cohorts, the classifier was reported to diagnose cytomegalovirus status with high specificity and sensitivity. According to the authors, the approach could potentially be generalized to other disease states and immunological phenotypes. A later analysis associated 16,951 TCR beta sequences with specific HLA alleles at a false discovery rate of 0.05. A further reported finding was that TCR beta sequences accurately predicted the HLA-A and HLA-B alleles for most subjects in the first cohort. Compared with equally common non-associated chains, HLA-associated TCR beta chains in a later analysis were more clonally expanded and had lower generation probabilities. According to a later genetic analysis, donors in an Asian-associated ancestry cluster had fewer N-insertions in productive TCRs than the approximately 670-donor mean. A later analysis found that most CMV-associated TCR beta chains appeared HLA-restricted, with HLA associations seemingly driven largely by CMV exposure. Across donors, most TCR sequences were observed very rarely, whereas some public TCRs were present in many individuals. Because the 87-base-pair reads could not distinguish some IMGT-functional V segments, including TRBV6-2 and TRBV6-3, those segments were excluded. A later genetic analysis associated a missense DCLRE1C variant with V-gene and J-gene trimming of TCR beta chains, and an independent cohort replicated the association. When HLA alleles, especially DR and DQ, strongly co-occurred, TCR associations were difficult to assign to individual alleles. Because counts were too low, some 16 rarely observed V segments, including chromosome 9 orphons, were excluded from the earlier analysis of about 500 of the donors. Roughly uniform sequencing depth across donors was assumed in presence/absence analyses, although this assumption may not hold. Broadly in line with IMGT annotations, most TCR beta V segments showed up in productive rearrangements about 87% or about 30% of the time in an earlier analysis of under 700 of the donors.

In this sample, this clone turned up a few times. Which antigen it targets is not known. No base-level quality is on record; no much larger clone is a single base apart. The cohort was made up of 666 healthy bone marrow donors. At the time of sampling, every cohort member was nominally healthy, though immune exposures that went unrecorded were likely present. The donor was CMV seronegative and belonged to the group of approximately 320 seronegative cohort members. A peripheral blood sample was collected from each donor, and TCR beta sequencing was performed on peripheral blood mononuclear cells. The Qiagen DNeasy Blood Extraction Kit was used to extract genomic DNA from the blood cell samples. Library preparation employed the immunoSEQ multiplex PCR assay. The multiplex PCR relied on a mix of 60 forward primers for TCR Vbeta segments and 13 reverse primers for TCR Jbeta segments. The CDR3 region of rearranged TCR beta genes was amplified from genomic DNA with a multiplex PCR assay. The Illumina HiSeq System was used to sequence the amplified TCR beta libraries as 87-base-pair reads. The source study handled its data this way. A later analysis counted approximately 84 million unique TCR beta chains across the 690 or so repertoires, and about 10 million of these chains were shared by at least two donors. A nearest-neighbor algorithm error-corrected the raw reads and collapsed the reads into unique sequences, merging closely related sequences to remove PCR and sequencing errors. Alignment of CDR3 sequences to IMGT reference sequences was used to assign V, D and J gene segments. For a sequence to be retained, a match of at least six nucleotides to both a V gene segment and a J gene segment was required. Rearrangements were classified as productive when the CDR3 lacked stop codons and remained in frame with V and J, and all other rearrangements were classified as non-productive. CDR3 was defined according to IMGT convention as the region running from the second conserved V-encoded cysteine to the conserved J-encoded phenylalanine. In an earlier analysis of around 540 of the donors, sequences lacking an unambiguous match to a single V gene segment were excluded. An earlier analysis of several hundred of the donors called V segments functional above 56.7% productive rearrangements and segregating when the between-donor standard deviation exceeded 5%. To diagnose cytomegalovirus status from the catalog of TCR beta chain sequences, a statistical classification framework was built. In a later analysis, TCR nucleotide sequences were compared against IMGT/GENE-DB human TR gene sequences so that V and J genes could be assigned. A later analysis assigned CDR3 sequences and most-parsimonious VDJ recombination scenarios with the TCRdist pipeline. In a later analysis, each TCR beta chain was defined by its CDR3 amino acid sequence together with its V-gene family, and reads without a unique V-gene family were excluded. As a way to deal with suspected cross-contamination and a sequencing artifact, a later analysis dropped nearly 600 nucleotide sequences that were highly shared and had low generation probability. In a later analysis, a clonal expansion index for each public chain was calculated from normalized within-repertoire ranks of inferred template counts. In a later analysis, generation probabilities were computed using a VDJ recombination model fitted to out-of-frame rearrangements, and the results were checked against IGoR. In a later analysis, hypergeometric tests were used to score TCR-TCR, TCR-HLA and TCR-CMV co-occurrence, with a repertoire-size bias correction applied to TCR pairs. To estimate false discovery rates, a later analysis permuted the HLA or CMV assignments 20 times. A later analysis grouped co-occurring TCRs with DBSCAN, adding TCRdist sequence similarity when clustering within HLA-allele-positive subsets. Co-occurrence clustering excluded repertoires with fewer than 30,000 or more than 120,000 public chains, plus five with anomalous nucleotide sharing. Sourced from immuneACCESS, this table was stored by TCRdb with only in-frame sequences that have V and J called. A share of the clones is absent; for the studies checked, an unresolved V gene accounts for under half, and the remainder has no known explanation. From that table come the V and J calls and clone size; the DNA was used to work out D and trimming. In all, the sample holds about 130,000 clones, and around three quarters of those were seen once. 1.2% of the sample comes from the top ten.

CDR1 is given as LNHDA and CDR2 as SQIVND, both from the germline V gene (reference sequence). Inclusive of the bounding cysteine and phenylalanine, the CDR3 is 14 residues long. Only the CDR3 region is kept as DNA, spanning 42 bases read in frame from base 1. V loses 6 bases of germline sequence and J loses 1 base, and the interval between the two ends is 10 bases. Sequencing was carried out using PBMCs. This clonotype was obtained from a female donor in good health and CMV-seronegative. The V and J genes are TRBV19 and TRBJ1-3, and possibly TRBD1, on 6 matching bases. The CDR3 region has the sequence CASSDTGSGNTIYF. The nucleotides are TGTGCCAGTAGCGATACAGGGTCTGGAAACACCATATATTTT.